The clone carrying this T cell receptor (beta chain) was observed at least ten times. TCRdb ran MiXCR on the 5' RACE reads and lists one entry per CDR3 protein. The data hold over 110,000 distinct CDR3 sequences, with 7.7% observed a single time. With 4 bases removed from V and 5 bases from J, the gap between germline ends came to 16 bases. Per the germline V gene, CDR1 is SGHRS and CDR2 is YFSETQ. The CDR3 is 15 amino acids. The sample belongs to a study of T cells after yellow fever vaccination. The receptor comes from a young man who received the YFV17D yellow fever vaccine. This material consisted of CD4+ T cells sorted from PBMCs, taken 5 days after the yellow fever booster vaccination. The V gene is TRBV5-1, the J gene TRBJ2-1; TRBD1 is a possible D gene (6 bases). In DNA, the CDR3 is TGCGCCAGCAGCATACAGGGCCCCAGGGACAATGAGCAGTTCTTC. Residues: CASSIQGPRDNEQFF.